The T cell receptor beta chain described here comes from a study of blood T cell repertoires in COVID-19. Study details: COVID-19 samples, acute and convalescent, were from the United States, Italy and Spain. PBMCs, B-cell-depleted T cells, or T cells provided the cDNA or gDNA that made up the material.

The ends were cut back, 1 base at V and 8 bases at J, with 9 bases in the middle. This CDR3 is built from 12 residues. Germline assignment: CDR1 SGHDN and CDR2 FVKESK. The data were produced by immunoSEQ multiplex PCR, yet TCRdb's version contains in-frame clones alone and is incomplete. The table has a few hundred thousand clones, approximately 87% seen once; the top ten hold approximately 8%. The V and J genes are TRBV14 and TRBJ2-7, with D perhaps matching TRBD1 (6 bases). The sequenced sample consisted of peripheral blood. The sequence came from a woman between 45 and 60 years old who had recovered from COVID-19. The CDR3 reads CASSQVQGKQYF. The CDR3 nucleotides read TGTGCCAGCAGCCAAGTCCAGGGGAAGCAGTACTTC.